The source of this TCR beta chain is a study of blood T cell repertoires in COVID-19. Overall study context: COVID-19 samples from acute and convalescent phases originated in the United States, Italy and Spain. Sample material is recorded as cDNA or gDNA derived from T cells, B-cell-depleted T cells, or PBMCs.

Original processing methods: Estimation of nucleated cell counts relied on the amplification of reference gene primers. Measured with immunoSEQ multiplex PCR; TCRdb has only the in-frame clones, and not every one. D and trimming were read from the DNA, whereas the V and J calls and clone size are those reported in that table. The data contain around 230,000 clones, 70% to 90% of them singletons. Trimming removed 5 bases from V and 4 bases from J; junction bases left unmatched: 5. The CDR3 has 15 amino acids. CDR1 is LGHNA, CDR2 YNFKEQ, per germline. Sequences were obtained from peripheral blood. The chain is built from TRBV4-2 and TRBJ2-1; 10 bases match TRBD2. This TCR was sampled from a man under 40 who had recovered from COVID-19. The CDR3 bases are TGTGCCAGCAGCGGGAGTAGCGGGGGGTACAATGAGCAGTTCTTC. It encodes CASSGSSGGYNEQFF.